The T cell receptor beta chain described here comes from a study of cytomegalovirus exposure and HLA in healthy donors. Clones were sequenced by immunoSEQ multiplex PCR, and TCRdb holds only the in-frame ones, with some missing. This table has around 170,000 clones, around 85% appearing once. The CDR3 consists of 14 residues. Germline V gene sequence: CDR1 MNHEY, CDR2 SVGAGI. With 6 bases clipped from V and 9 bases from J, the junction kept 5 bases outside the gene matches. This clone has only a few counts. The chain has TRBV6-5 and TRBJ1-6; the match to TRBD1 covers 10 bases. The sample was PBMCs. The TCR originated in a man between 18 and 29 years old in good health and CMV-seropositive. The CDR3 sequence: CASSPGTGVSPLHF. CDR3 coding DNA: TGTGCCAGCAGCCCTGGGACAGGGGTTTCACCCCTCCACTTT.